This is a list of T cell receptor beta chains from one sample in a study of molecular identifiers for immune sequencing clone quantification. TCRdb reanalysed the PCR reads using MiXCR and keeps one entry per CDR3 protein. The sample contains about 320,000 distinct CDR3 sequences, roughly a quarter of which appear only once. What was sequenced was naive CD8+ T cells from blood, with Jurkat cell RNA spiked in. Every receptor here comes from a human donor in good health. Some libraries in this study had Jurkat cell RNA spiked in. Both conserved end residues are part of each CDR3. D genes are given only for firm matches. Only part of the rows carry a size: once, few, many, or a class if the clone is expanded.

v_call	clone_size	d_call	j_call	cdr3_nt	cdr3_aa
TRBV5-4	-	-	TRBJ1-5	TGTGCCAGCAGCTTGCGTCAGGGAGCCCGGCCCCAGCATTTT	CASSLRQGARPQHF
TRBV29-1	many	-	TRBJ1-1	TGCAGCGTTGACCACACCGTGGGCCTAGGTCGAAAGGGAGACATGAACACTGAAGCTTTCTTT	CSVDHTVGLGRKGDMNTEAFF
TRBV6-2/TRBV6-3	many	-	TRBJ1-5	TGTGCCAGCAGTAACTCGGGGGGTCAGCCCCAGCATTTT	CASSNSGGQPQHF
TRBV12-3/TRBV12-4	-	-	TRBJ2-3	TGTGCCAGCAGTTCGGGACTTGTCACAGATACGCAGTATTTT	CASSSGLVTDTQYF
TRBV6-5	few	-	TRBJ1-2	TGTGCCAGCAGCATCGGAAAGCCCTTTACAGGCTACACCTTC	CASSIGKPFTGYTF
TRBV7-9	-	-	TRBJ1-4	TGTGCCAGCAGTTTACCGAGGGGGTTGGAAGAAAAACTGTTTTTT	CASSLPRGLEEKLFF
TRBV30	few	TRBD2	TRBJ2-3	TGTGCCTGGAGTCCCGGGACTAGCGGGGAGGATACGCAGTATTTT	CAWSPGTSGEDTQYF
TRBV12-3/TRBV12-4	-	TRBD1	TRBJ2-7	TGTGCCAGCAGTTCCATCCGACAGGGCCCTCCCTGCGAGCAGTACTTC	CASSSIRQGPPCEQYF
TRBV4-3	many	-	TRBJ2-7	TGCGCCAGCAGTAACATTGGCTATCCCTACGAGCAGTACTTC	CASSNIGYPYEQYF
TRBV5-6	many	-	TRBJ1-5	TGTGCCAGCAGCTTCAGTGGGGAAGGGCAGCCCCAGCATTTT	CASSFSGEGQPQHF
TRBV4-1	few	-	TRBJ1-1	TGCGCCAGCAGCCAGCCGTTTGGGGGCACTGAAGCTTTCTTT	CASSQPFGGTEAFF
TRBV15	-	-	TRBJ2-7	TGTGCCACCAGCAGAGATCTAACAAGCGCCTACGAGCAGTACTTC	CATSRDLTSAYEQYF
TRBV5-6	-	TRBD1	TRBJ1-3	TGTGCCAGCAGCTGGGGGGACAGCTTCTCTGGAAACACCATATATTTT	CASSWGDSFSGNTIYF
TRBV4-1	once	-	TRBJ2-7	TGCGCCAGCAGCCAAGATGGTATAGGGCTTGCCGACGAGCAGTACTTC	CASSQDGIGLADEQYF
TRBV27	-	-	TRBJ2-3	TGTGCCGGCAGGTCTCTTCTCTCTAGCACAGATACGCAGTATTTT	CAGRSLLSSTDTQYF
TRBV12-3/TRBV12-4	many	-	TRBJ1-4	TGTGCCAGCAGTTTGGGGTTTTCAAATGAAAAACTGTTTTTT	CASSLGFSNEKLFF
TRBV30	-	TRBD1	TRBJ1-2	TGTGCCTGGAGTTCACAGGGGGCTGACTATGGCTACACCTTC	CAWSSQGADYGYTF
TRBV15	-	TRBD1	TRBJ2-1	TGTGCCACCAAAAGGGACAGACGTTACAATGAGCAGTTCTTC	CATKRDRRYNEQFF
TRBV7-9	-	-	TRBJ2-7	TGTGCCAGCAGCTATGATGTTGGGGCCGCGTACGAGCCGTACTTC	CASSYDVGAAYEPYF
TRBV20-1	many	TRBD2	TRBJ2-3	TGCAGTGCTAGAGAGACTAGCGGGAGTCGAGATACGCAGTATTTT	CSARETSGSRDTQYF
TRBV4-1	-	-	TRBJ2-2	TGCGCCAGCAGCAGAGGTGGCGCTTACACCGGGGAGCTGTTTTTT	CASSRGGAYTGELFF
TRBV29-1	-	-	TRBJ2-5	TGCAGCGTTGAAGAACCGGGGGCAGAGACCCAGTGCTTC	CSVEEPGAETQCF
TRBV3-1	-	TRBD2	TRBJ2-2	TGTGCCAGCAGCACGGGACTAGCGGGGGGGCTTGCGAACACCGGGGAGCTGTTTTTT	CASSTGLAGGLANTGELFF
TRBV13	many	-	TRBJ2-7	TGTGCCAGCAGCTTAGGGCAGGGCATCGAGCAGTACTTC	CASSLGQGIEQYF
TRBV19	many	-	TRBJ2-1	TGTGCCAGTAGTATAGCCCCAGGGGATGAGCAGTTCTTC	CASSIAPGDEQFF
TRBV6-1	many	TRBD1	TRBJ2-3	TGTGCCAGCAGGGACAGGGAAGTCACAGATACGCAGTATTTT	CASRDREVTDTQYF
TRBV12-3/TRBV12-4	many	-	TRBJ1-5	TGTGCCAGCAGTTTCTCCATCCTTCAGCCCCAGCATTTT	CASSFSILQPQHF
TRBV5-6	-	TRBD2	TRBJ2-5	TGTGCCAGCAGCTTGCTAGCGGGGACCCAAGGGACCCAGTACTTC	CASSLLAGTQGTQYF
TRBV27	-	-	TRBJ1-4	TGTGCCAGCAGTCACAGGGTGGAAGAAAAACTGTTTTTT	CASSHRVEEKLFF
TRBV29-1	many	TRBD2	TRBJ2-3	TGCAGCGTAGGACTAGCGGGAGTTGAGTTAGATACGCAGTATTTT	CSVGLAGVELDTQYF
TRBV19	-	-	TRBJ1-1	TGTGCCAGTAGTATAGTACGGCAGACCCTGAACACTGAAGCTTTCTTT	CASSIVRQTLNTEAFF
TRBV19	-	TRBD1	TRBJ1-5	TGTGCCAGTAGTATAGGGGACAGCAGCAATCAGCCCCAGCATTTT	CASSIGDSSNQPQHF
TRBV4-1	many	-	TRBJ2-7	TGCGCCAGCAGCCAAGATGAGGCAGGTGCAGGGTACGAGCAGTACTTC	CASSQDEAGAGYEQYF
TRBV20-1	-	-	TRBJ1-1	TGCAGTGCTAGCTACTTGGCAGCAATGAACACTGAAGCTTTCTTT	CSASYLAAMNTEAFF
TRBV28	many	-	TRBJ2-3	TGTGCCAGCAGTTTATGGGACGGCACAGATACGCAGTATTTT	CASSLWDGTDTQYF
TRBV27	-	TRBD2	TRBJ2-3	TGTGCCAGCAGTTGGGCGGGAGTCACAGATACGCAGTATTTT	CASSWAGVTDTQYF
TRBV7-9	-	-	TRBJ2-7	TGTGCCAGCAGCTTCAAGCCGGGACTTAATCCCTACGAGCAGTACTTC	CASSFKPGLNPYEQYF
TRBV7-9	few	-	TRBJ1-6	TGTGCCAGCAGCCAAACAGGACAGCTTTCACCCCTCCACTTT	CASSQTGQLSPLHF
TRBV9	few	TRBD2	TRBJ2-6	TGTGCCAGCAGCTCCCCCCGGGGGGACTCTGGGGCCAACGTCCTGACTTTC	CASSSPRGDSGANVLTF
TRBV11-2	once	TRBD2	TRBJ2-1	TGTGCCAGCAGCGGGACTAGCGGGAGTGATGAGCAGTCCTTC	CASSGTSGSDEQSF
TRBV7-6	many	TRBD1	TRBJ2-7	TGTGCCAGCAGCCCCACCGGGACAGCCTACGAGCAGTACTTC	CASSPTGTAYEQYF
TRBV12-3/TRBV12-4	many	-	TRBJ2-7	TGTGCCAGCAGTTCGGGCCCGCGGGACTCCTACGAGCAGTACTTC	CASSSGPRDSYEQYF
TRBV24-1	many	-	TRBJ2-5	TGTGCCACCAGTGGTTCCTATTCACTTCAAGAGACCCAGTACTTC	CATSGSYSLQETQYF
TRBV29-1	many	-	TRBJ1-3	TGCAGCGCCGAAGGGGGAGTTTCTGGAAACACCATATATTTT	CSAEGGVSGNTIYF
TRBV6-5	few	-	TRBJ1-1	TGTGCCAGCAGTTATGGGGAGGCTGGCAACACTGAAGCTTTCTTT	CASSYGEAGNTEAFF
TRBV4-1	many	TRBD1	TRBJ1-6	TGCGCCAGCAGCCAAGGGACAGGGAATTCACCCCTCCACTTT	CASSQGTGNSPLHF
TRBV12-3/TRBV12-4	once	-	TRBJ2-6	TGTGCCAGCAGCCCAACAGGGTCTAGGGCCAACGTCCTGACTTTC	CASSPTGSRANVLTF
TRBV12-5	-	-	TRBJ1-4	TGTGCTAGTGGTTTGGTACCGGGGGAACTGTTTTTT	CASGLVPGELFF
TRBV7-9	few	TRBD1	TRBJ2-2	TGTGCCAGCAGCTCCCCAAGGGGGCGGAACGGGGAGCTGTTTTTT	CASSSPRGRNGELFF
TRBV7-2	-	TRBD2	TRBJ2-5	TGTGCCAGCAGCTTTACCCCGTTGGCGGGGAGGGTACAAGAGACCCAGTACTTC	CASSFTPLAGRVQETQYF
TRBV4-1	few	-	TRBJ1-1	TGCGCCAGCAGCCAAGGCGTGATCTTGAACACTGAAGCTTTCTTT	CASSQGVILNTEAFF
TRBV3-1	few	-	TRBJ2-7	TGTGCCAGCAGCCAAGATTCGGCTCAGCATTCCCACGAGCAGTACTTC	CASSQDSAQHSHEQYF
TRBV29-1	many	-	TRBJ2-1	TGCAGCGGGGTAGTCAGCGATGAGCAGTTCTTC	CSGVVSDEQFF